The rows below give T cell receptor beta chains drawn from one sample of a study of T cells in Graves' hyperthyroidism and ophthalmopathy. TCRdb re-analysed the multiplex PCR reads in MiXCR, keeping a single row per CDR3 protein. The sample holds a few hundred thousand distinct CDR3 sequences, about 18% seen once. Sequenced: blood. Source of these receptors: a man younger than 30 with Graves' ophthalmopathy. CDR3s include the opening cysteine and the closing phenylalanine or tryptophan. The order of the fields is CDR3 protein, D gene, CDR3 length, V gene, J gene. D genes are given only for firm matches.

cdr3_aa: CASRRDGEQYF
d_call: .
cdr3_length: 11
v_call: TRBV6-1
j_call: TRBJ2-7

cdr3_aa: CAISEEFQMISPLHF
d_call: .
cdr3_length: 15
v_call: TRBV10-3
j_call: TRBJ1-6

cdr3_aa: CASSPGTFPYEQYF
d_call: .
cdr3_length: 14
v_call: TRBV7-8
j_call: TRBJ2-7

cdr3_aa: CASRPDTTSTDTQYF
d_call: .
cdr3_length: 15
v_call: TRBV10-1
j_call: TRBJ2-3

cdr3_aa: CASSPPYAGGLGAFF
d_call: TRBD1
cdr3_length: 15
v_call: TRBV18
j_call: TRBJ1-1

cdr3_aa: CASSLRGPRRETQYF
d_call: .
cdr3_length: 15
v_call: TRBV13
j_call: TRBJ2-5

cdr3_aa: CASSQEPSGWPQHF
d_call: .
cdr3_length: 14
v_call: TRBV4-2
j_call: TRBJ1-5

cdr3_aa: CASSPGLARTDTQYF
d_call: TRBD2
cdr3_length: 15
v_call: TRBV18
j_call: TRBJ2-3

cdr3_aa: CASSRPIDSNQPQHF
d_call: .
cdr3_length: 15
v_call: TRBV28
j_call: TRBJ1-5

cdr3_aa: CASSLEWGSGNTIYF
d_call: .
cdr3_length: 15
v_call: TRBV5-5
j_call: TRBJ1-3

cdr3_aa: CSAAPGGVNTGELFF
d_call: .
cdr3_length: 15
v_call: TRBV20-1
j_call: TRBJ2-2

cdr3_aa: CASTQFPAASEANVLTF
d_call: .
cdr3_length: 17
v_call: TRBV6-1
j_call: TRBJ2-6

cdr3_aa: CASSFKGAGEQFF
d_call: TRBD1
cdr3_length: 13
v_call: TRBV12-3/TRBV12-4
j_call: TRBJ2-1

cdr3_aa: CASSGTGSGNTIYF
d_call: TRBD1
cdr3_length: 14
v_call: TRBV5-1
j_call: TRBJ1-3

cdr3_aa: CASRTRGAVEEGANEQFF
d_call: .
cdr3_length: 18
v_call: TRBV19
j_call: TRBJ2-1

cdr3_aa: CASRLAGEDNEQFF
d_call: TRBD2
cdr3_length: 14
v_call: TRBV5-1
j_call: TRBJ2-1

cdr3_aa: CASSRGDSYGYTF
d_call: TRBD1
cdr3_length: 13
v_call: TRBV6-2/TRBV6-3
j_call: TRBJ1-2

cdr3_aa: CASSSSPQGINEQFF
d_call: .
cdr3_length: 15
v_call: TRBV7-6
j_call: TRBJ2-1

cdr3_aa: CAISGDRGPAYGYTF
d_call: TRBD1
cdr3_length: 15
v_call: TRBV10-3
j_call: TRBJ1-2

cdr3_aa: CASSQDYGRPGGNTIYF
d_call: .
cdr3_length: 17
v_call: TRBV4-1
j_call: TRBJ1-3

cdr3_aa: CASSITGVTEAFF
d_call: TRBD1
cdr3_length: 13
v_call: TRBV7-9
j_call: TRBJ1-1

cdr3_aa: CSGEGEVGYEQYF
d_call: .
cdr3_length: 13
v_call: TRBV20-1
j_call: TRBJ2-7

cdr3_aa: CSAWSSGGYSYEQYF
d_call: TRBD2
cdr3_length: 15
v_call: TRBV20-1
j_call: TRBJ2-7

cdr3_aa: CASSPRARVNTEAFF
d_call: .
cdr3_length: 15
v_call: TRBV27
j_call: TRBJ1-1

cdr3_aa: CASSPGLVETQYF
d_call: TRBD2
cdr3_length: 13
v_call: TRBV5-1
j_call: TRBJ2-5

cdr3_aa: CASSLNRYENYEQYF
d_call: .
cdr3_length: 15
v_call: TRBV5-1
j_call: TRBJ2-7

cdr3_aa: CSASVQTGGHGYTF
d_call: TRBD1
cdr3_length: 14
v_call: TRBV20-1
j_call: TRBJ1-2

cdr3_aa: CASSQRGRETNTGELFF
d_call: .
cdr3_length: 17
v_call: TRBV4-1
j_call: TRBJ2-2

cdr3_aa: CASSQGQGRNQPQHF
d_call: TRBD1
cdr3_length: 15
v_call: TRBV14
j_call: TRBJ1-5

cdr3_aa: CASSYRDRNIADTQYF
d_call: TRBD1
cdr3_length: 16
v_call: TRBV5-6
j_call: TRBJ2-3

cdr3_aa: CARRDRETNYGYTF
d_call: TRBD1
cdr3_length: 14
v_call: TRBV19
j_call: TRBJ1-2

cdr3_aa: CSAPTLEVSPLHF
d_call: .
cdr3_length: 13
v_call: TRBV20-1
j_call: TRBJ1-6

cdr3_aa: CASSIRTGNKNIQYF
d_call: TRBD1
cdr3_length: 15
v_call: TRBV14
j_call: TRBJ2-4

cdr3_aa: CAISDGQGGWGTDTQYF
d_call: .
cdr3_length: 17
v_call: TRBV10-3
j_call: TRBJ2-3

cdr3_aa: CASSQRPVRAPENIQYF
d_call: .
cdr3_length: 17
v_call: TRBV4-1
j_call: TRBJ2-4

cdr3_aa: CAISDGDRGNEKLFF
d_call: TRBD1
cdr3_length: 15
v_call: TRBV10-3
j_call: TRBJ1-4